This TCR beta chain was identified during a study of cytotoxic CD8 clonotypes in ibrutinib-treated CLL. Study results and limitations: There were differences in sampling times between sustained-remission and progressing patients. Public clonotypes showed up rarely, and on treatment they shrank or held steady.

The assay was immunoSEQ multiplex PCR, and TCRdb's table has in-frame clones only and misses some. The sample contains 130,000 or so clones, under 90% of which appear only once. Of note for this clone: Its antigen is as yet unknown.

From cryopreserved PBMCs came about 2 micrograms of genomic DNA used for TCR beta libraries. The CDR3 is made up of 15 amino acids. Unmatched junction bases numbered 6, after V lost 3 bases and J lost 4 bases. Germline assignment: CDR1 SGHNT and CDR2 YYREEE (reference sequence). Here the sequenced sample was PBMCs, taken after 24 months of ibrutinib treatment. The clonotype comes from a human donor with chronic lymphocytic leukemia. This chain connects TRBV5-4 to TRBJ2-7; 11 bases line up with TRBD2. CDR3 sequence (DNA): TGTGCCAGCAGCTCCCAGACTAGCGGGGAATACGAGCAGTACTTC. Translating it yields CASSSQTSGEYEQYF.